Presented here are 16 T cell receptor beta chains from one specimen sequenced in a study of shared T cell receptors in the human thymus. Sequencing was performed with immunoSEQ multiplex PCR; in TCRdb, only in-frame clones are kept and a portion is missing. The data contain around 730,000 clones, 70% to 90% of them seen just once; the ten biggest clones take up about 0.011%. The same specimen was also included in a second study, on human thymus T cells.

What was sequenced was thymocytes. All receptors come from a girl under three years old with a congenital heart defect.

The V gene is TRBV4-1, the J gene TRBJ2-6, with TRBD1 as a possible D gene (5 bases). Trimming cost V 3 bases and J 4 bases, with 22 bases left between them. Germline assignment: CDR1 MGHRA and CDR2 YSYEKL. The length of the CDR3 is 19 residues. CDR3: CASSHPVGQTIVGANVLTF. The CDR3 DNA is TGCGCCAGCAGCCACCCCGTGGGGCAGACGATTGTAGGGGCCAACGTCCTGACTTTC.

Only one count was recorded for this clone. The rearrangement joins TRBV7-9 to TRBJ1-1, with D perhaps TRBD1 (6 bases). This CDR3 is built from 16 residues. Trimming cost V 4 bases and J 0 bases, with 15 bases left between them. Germline loops: CDR1 SEHNR, CDR2 FQNEAQ (reference sequence). The CDR3 coding sequence is TGTGCCAGCAGCTCAGAGACAGGTAACTTGAACACTGAAGCTTTCTTT. This sequence encodes CASSSETGNLNTEAFF.

This clone was counted a single time. The genes are TRBV25-1 and TRBJ1-2; 7 bases align to TRBD1. V lost 1 base, J lost 2 bases, and 13 bases stayed unmatched. There are 18 residues in the CDR3. Germline lookup yields CDR1 MGHDK and CDR2 SYGVNS. This CDR3 is CASSEFSYSGGPNYGYTF. The CDR3 DNA reads TGTGCCAGCAGTGAATTCTCCTACTCAGGGGGTCCCAACTATGGCTACACCTTC.

This clone has only a few counts. The CDR3 loop reads CASKGRGHSPLHF. The CDR3 DNA sequence: TGCGCCAGCAAGGGCAGGGGGCATTCACCCCTCCACTTT. The chain combines TRBV5-1 with TRBJ1-6; 8 bases line up with TRBD1. Germline CDR1 SGHRS, CDR2 YFSETQ. J lost 8 bases, V lost 6 bases, and 4 bases had no gene match. There are 13 residues in the CDR3.

The gene calls are TRBV6-6 and TRBJ1-3; D uncertain. The germline gives CDR1 MNHNY, CDR2 SVGAGI (reference sequence). V was cut by 2 bases and J by 4 bases, with 9 bases left in between. This CDR3 spans 14 amino acids. The CDR3 loop reads CASSYISEGNTIYF. DNA for the CDR3: TGTGCCAGCAGTTACATCAGTGAAGGAAACACCATATATTTT.

The V gene is TRBV5-1, the J gene TRBJ1-1, with unresolved D. The germline V gene has CDR1 SGHRS and CDR2 YFSETQ. Trimming shortened V by 4 bases and J by 1 base, and 14 bases separated the two germline ends. The CDR3 length is 15 residues. The chain's CDR3 is CASSTLQKPNTEAFF. DNA of the CDR3: TGCGCCAGCAGCACCTTACAGAAACCGAACACTGAAGCTTTCTTT.

V and J are TRBV6-5 and TRBJ1-4; TRBD1 is a possible D gene (6 bases). In germline, CDR1 is MNHEY, CDR2 SVGAGI. The CDR3 is 14 amino acids. With 6 bases removed from V and 8 bases from J, the gap between germline ends came to 16 bases. The CDR3 here is CASSHTGLSEKLFF. CDR3 nucleotides: TGTGCCAGCAGCCATACAGGGTTGAGCGAAAAACTGTTTTTT.

This chain uses TRBV6-6 with TRBJ2-7; 7 positions agree with TRBD1. With V trimmed by 10 bases and J by 3 bases, 18 bases remained unmatched. The germline CDR1 and CDR2 sequences are MNHNY and SVGAGI (reference sequence). There are 16 residues in the CDR3. The CDR3 coding sequence is TGTGCCACCGATCACTACCTAGGGACAGAACTCTACGAGCAGTACTTC. Translating gives CATDHYLGTELYEQYF.

The CDR3 protein is CAISVGGGSSGANVLTF. The CDR3 bases are TGTGCCATCAGTGTAGGTGGAGGCTCCTCTGGGGCCAACGTCCTGACTTTC. The chain couples TRBV10-3 to TRBJ2-6; D possibly corresponds to TRBD2 (5 bases). V was pared by 4 bases and J by 0 bases, with 13 bases between. Germline CDR1 ENHRY, CDR2 SYGVKD. The CDR3 has 17 residues.

The chain employs TRBV10-3 and TRBJ2-7; a weak D match, TRBD1 (5 bases). The V end lost 2 bases, the J end lost 3 bases, and 11 bases lay between the germline ends. Germline lookup yields CDR1 ENHRY and CDR2 SYGVKD. The CDR3 covers 14 residues. The chain's CDR3 is CAISEETANYEQYF. The CDR3 DNA reads as TGTGCCATCAGTGAGGAGACAGCAAACTACGAGCAGTACTTC.

V is TRBV2 and J is TRBJ2-7, with TRBD2 matching 9 bases. After removal of 11 bases from V and 3 bases from J, the junction contained 26 bases not matched to a gene. CDR1 is SNHLY and CDR2 is FYNNEI in the germline V gene. This CDR3 comprises 19 residues. The CDR3 is CAGRGPASRASGEVYEQYF. CDR3 in DNA: TGTGCCGGGCGCGGACCAGCAAGTCGGGCTAGCGGGGAGGTCTACGAGCAGTACTTC.

The chain couples TRBV10-3 to TRBJ2-3, with D possibly TRBD1 on 6 matching bases. The V end lost 6 bases, the J end lost 2 bases, and 18 bases lay between the germline ends. This CDR3 is built from 16 residues. Germline CDR1 ENHRY, CDR2 SYGVKD. DNA for the CDR3: TGTGCCATCAGGCCAAAGAAAGGACAGTCCACAGATACGCAGTATTTT. Protein: CAIRPKKGQSTDTQYF.

The chain links TRBV6-5 to TRBJ2-7, with 7 bases aligning to TRBD1. Trimming took 5 bases from V and 3 from J; bases not matched to a gene: 7. The germline gives CDR1 MNHEY, CDR2 SVGAGI. This CDR3 is built from 14 residues. The CDR3 sequence is CASSRTGARYEQYF. The CDR3 DNA follows: TGTGCCAGCAGTCGTACAGGGGCCCGCTACGAGCAGTACTTC.

The J gene is TRBJ1-2, the V gene TRBV5-6; TRBD1 matches 7 bases. Germline loops: CDR1 SGHDT, CDR2 YYEEEE. V gave up 2 bases and J gave up 8 bases; unmatched junction bases: 3. The CDR3 runs to 12 residues. CDR3 protein: CASSLTTGGYTF. The CDR3 DNA reads TGTGCCAGCAGCTTAACGACAGGGGGCTACACCTTC.

The chain combines TRBV6-4 with TRBJ2-7; D gene uncertain. Germline CDR1 and CDR2: MRHNA and SNTAGT. The CDR3 totals 12 residues. Trimming cost V 8 bases and J 2 bases, with 10 bases left between them. CDR3: CASQVATYEQYF. The CDR3 nucleotides read TGTGCCAGCCAAGTAGCAACCTACGAGCAGTACTTC.

This clone appeared a few times. V is TRBV14 and J is TRBJ1-6; TRBD1 aligns across 8 bases. CDR3 length: 14 amino acids. Germline lookup yields CDR1 SGHDN and CDR2 FVKESK. V gave up 0 bases and J gave up 14 bases; unmatched junction bases: 6. CDR3 nucleotide sequence: TGTGCCAGCAGCCAAGATATGACAGGGGATACCCTCCACTTT. The encoded protein is CASSQDMTGDTLHF.